A single sample is the source of the 23 T cell receptor beta chains below, sequenced in a study of shared clonotypes between healthy human individuals. Sequencing was performed with immunoSEQ multiplex PCR; in TCRdb, only in-frame clones are kept and a portion is missing. Counted here are around 2.1 million clones, 90% to 97% occurring once; the ten biggest clones make up roughly 0.13%. The source material was naive CD4+ T cells sorted from blood. Indicated subset: CD45RA+ positively selected. The origin of the receptors is a man aged 18 to 35 in good health.

The chain uses TRBV10-3 and TRBJ1-5, with D unresolved. Germline V gene sequence: CDR1 ENHRY, CDR2 SYGVKD. Trimming stripped 4 bases from V and 2 bases from J, with 9 bases between. CDR3 length: 14 amino acids. The CDR3 DNA reads TGTGCCATCAGTGTAGACTGGGGCAATCAGCCCCAGCATTTT. This sequence encodes CAISVDWGNQPQHF.

The J gene is TRBJ1-6, the V gene TRBV7-2, with TRBD1 as a possible D gene (5 bases). This CDR3 region has 16 residues. With 4 bases removed from V and 7 bases from J, the gap between germline ends came to 17 bases. Looked up from germline, CDR1 is SGHTA and CDR2 is FQGNSA. The CDR3: CASSSGPGTVNSPLHF. Here the CDR3 DNA reads TGTGCCAGCAGCTCGGGGCCCGGGACCGTAAATTCACCCCTCCACTTT. The full variable domain, in which reference TRBV7-2 and TRBJ1-6 provide the parts outside the CDR3, is GAGVSQSPSNKVTEKGKDVELRCDPISGHTALYWYRQSLGQGLEFLIYFQGNSAPDKSGLPSDRFSAERTGGSVSTLTIQRTQQEDSAVYLCASSSGPGTVNSPLHFGNGTRLTVT.

The chain joins TRBV7-8 to TRBJ2-5; D gene unclear. The V gene's germline CDR1 is SGHVS and CDR2 FQNEAQ. With 0 bases removed from V and 0 bases from J, the gap between germline ends came to 11 bases. This CDR3 has 16 residues. The CDR3 nucleotides read TGTGCCAGCAGCTTAGCGCAATTGGGTCACCAAGAGACCCAGTACTTC. Amino acid sequence: CASSLAQLGHQETQYF.

The rearrangement links TRBV5-1 to TRBJ2-3; D perhaps matches TRBD2 (5 bases). Germline values: CDR1 SGHRS, CDR2 YFSETQ. The CDR3 contains 16 residues. Trimming shortened V by 2 bases and J by 0 bases, and 13 bases separated the two germline ends. The CDR3 spells CASSFWSGLSTDTQYF. The CDR3 DNA follows: TGCGCCAGCAGCTTCTGGTCCGGACTGAGCACAGATACGCAGTATTTT. Full variable domain (outside the CDR3, taken from reference TRBV5-1 and TRBJ2-3): KAGVTQTPRYLIKTRGQQVTLSCSPISGHRSVSWYQQTPGQGLQFLFEYFSETQRNKGNFPGRFSGRQFSNSRSEMNVSTLELGDSALYLCASSFWSGLSTDTQYFGPGTRLTVL.

The rearrangement joins TRBV7-3 to TRBJ2-3; weak D call: TRBD2 (6 bases). This CDR3 is built from 16 residues. Germline-derived CDR1 and CDR2 are SGHTA and FQGTGA. Trimming took off 5 bases at V and 5 bases at J, with 20 bases between the two ends. The CDR3 DNA is TGTGCCAGCAGCCCACCGCGGGGCGGGGCAAGAGATACGCAGTATTTT. It yields the protein CASSPPRGGARDTQYF.

The chain couples TRBV5-1 to TRBJ1-2; no reliable D call. The V and J ends lost 2 bases and 2 bases respectively, with 10 bases between them. This CDR3 has 14 residues. Looked up from germline, CDR1 is SGHRS and CDR2 is YFSETQ. The DNA of the CDR3 is TGCGCCAGCAGCTTCACGGACGGGAACTATGGCTACACCTTC. This sequence encodes CASSFTDGNYGYTF.

This chain links TRBV4-1 with TRBJ2-3; D may be TRBD1 (5 bases). The CDR3 totals 13 residues. Per germline, CDR1 MGHRA and CDR2 YSYEKL. The V end lost 3 bases, the J end lost 9 bases, and 13 bases lay between the germline ends. The CDR3 DNA is TGCGCCAGCAGCCACCCCGACAGCCGAACGCAGTATTTT. Its protein product is CASSHPDSRTQYF.

The chain recombines TRBV6-5 with TRBJ2-7; 9 bases align to TRBD1. The CDR3 has 14 amino acids. Germline V gene lookup returns CDR1 MNHEY and CDR2 SVGAGI. Unmatched junction bases numbered 6, after V lost 5 bases and J lost 4 bases. CDR3 sequence: CASSHRDRVYEQYF. In DNA form, the CDR3 reads TGTGCCAGCAGTCACCGGGACAGGGTTTACGAGCAGTACTTC.

This chain connects TRBV5-1 to TRBJ2-2; 7 nucleotides match TRBD2. Germline V gives CDR1 SGHRS, CDR2 YFSETQ. This CDR3 spans 16 amino acids. V lost 1 base, J lost 0 bases, and 3 bases stayed unmatched. CDR3 amino acids: CASSLSAGANTGELFF. CDR3 nucleotide sequence: TGCGCCAGCAGCTTGTCTGCGGGGGCGAACACCGGGGAGCTGTTTTTT.

The chain couples TRBV2 to TRBJ2-2; D is ambiguous. With 6 bases removed from V and 6 bases from J, the gap between germline ends came to 17 bases. The V gene's germline CDR1 is SNHLY and CDR2 FYNNEI. The CDR3 length is 15 residues. This CDR3 is CASRDDLGGPGELFF. CDR3 DNA: TGTGCCAGCAGGGATGACTTGGGCGGTCCCGGGGAGCTGTTTTTT.

The rearrangement joins TRBV7-9 to TRBJ2-1; TRBD2 is a possible D gene (6 bases). CDR3 size: 15 residues. V was cut by 4 bases and J by 0 bases, with 10 bases left in between. Germline assignment: CDR1 SEHNR and CDR2 FQNEAQ (reference sequence). CDR3 sequence reads: CASSWSGFSYNEQFF. CDR3 in DNA: TGTGCCAGCAGCTGGAGCGGGTTCTCCTACAATGAGCAGTTCTTC.

This clone was observed a single time. The V and J genes are TRBV9 and TRBJ2-6, with D perhaps matching TRBD1 (6 bases). The CDR3 runs 15 residues. Germline V gene sequence: CDR1 SGDLS, CDR2 YYNGEE. Trimming cost V 6 bases and J 4 bases, with 14 bases left between them. CDR3 sequence: CASTQGSYGANVLTF. DNA for the CDR3: TGTGCCAGCACCCAGGGGTCTTACGGGGCCAACGTCCTGACTTTC. The complete variable domain, with remaining parts taken from reference TRBV9 and TRBJ2-6, reads DSGVTQTPKHLITATGQRVTLRCSPRSGDLSVYWYQQSLDQGLQFLIQYYNGEERAKGNILERFSAQQFPDLHSELNLSSLELGDSALYFCASTQGSYGANVLTFGAGSRLTVL.

The chain combines TRBV5-1 with TRBJ2-5; the D gene could be TRBD1 or TRBD2 (6 bases each). The germline V gene encodes CDR1 SGHRS and CDR2 YFSETQ. The CDR3 is 15 amino acids. Trimming cost V 3 bases and J 1 base, with 13 bases left between them. This CDR3 reads CASSSGGRTQETQYF. DNA of the CDR3: TGCGCCAGCAGCTCCGGGGGCCGGACCCAAGAGACCCAGTACTTC.

J is TRBJ2-7 and V is TRBV7-9; D is tentatively TRBD1 or TRBD2 (6 bases each). V lost 5 bases and J 0 bases, leaving 20 bases between the germline ends. The length of the CDR3 is 17 residues. In germline, CDR1 is SEHNR, CDR2 FQNEAQ (reference sequence). CDR3 residues: CASSPNKGGPHSYEQYF. The CDR3 DNA reads as TGTGCCAGCAGCCCAAACAAAGGGGGGCCCCACTCCTACGAGCAGTACTTC.

The chain joins TRBV10-3 to TRBJ2-7; tentative D call: TRBD1 (6 bases). The CDR3 is 14 residues long. The V gene lost 3 bases and the J gene lost 0 bases, with 9 bases spanning the gap. The germline V gene encodes CDR1 ENHRY and CDR2 SYGVKD. CDR3 sequence (DNA): TGTGCCATCAGTGAAGGGGACATCTCCTACGAGCAGTACTTC. It translates to CAISEGDISYEQYF.

Here the CDR3 reads CASSDRSAYEQYF. CDR3 in DNA: TGTGCCAGCTCGGACAGGTCGGCCTACGAGCAGTACTTC. This chain links TRBV19 with TRBJ2-7; TRBD1 aligns across 7 bases. Germline V gene sequence: CDR1 LNHDA, CDR2 SQIVND (reference sequence). V lost 9 bases to trimming and J lost 2 bases; unmatched junction nucleotides: 7. The CDR3 sequence is 13 residues long.

CDR3 region: CASSTRKGESMGYNSPLHF. CDR3 coding DNA: TGTGCCAGCAGCACCCGTAAGGGGGAGAGCATGGGATATAATTCACCCCTCCACTTT. The gene calls are TRBV9 and TRBJ1-6; weak D call: TRBD1 (6 bases). The germline CDR1 and CDR2 sequences are SGDLS and YYNGEE. Deletions cut 4 bases from V and 4 bases from J, with 24 bases between. CDR3 length: 19 amino acids.

The rearrangement links TRBV2 to TRBJ2-7; 8 nucleotides match TRBD1. V shed 7 bases, J shed 3 bases, and the junction held 5 bases outside the gene matches. The CDR3 extends over 13 amino acids. Germline CDR1 SNHLY, CDR2 FYNNEI. CDR3 region: CASTRQGIYEQYF. The CDR3 nucleotides read TGTGCCAGCACGAGACAGGGGATCTACGAGCAGTACTTC. Combining the CDR3 with reference TRBV2 and TRBJ2-7 gives the whole variable domain EPEVTQTPSHQVTQMGQEVILRCVPISNHLYFYWYRQILGQKVEFLVSFYNNEISEKSEIFDDQFSVERPDGSNFTLKIRSTKLEDSAMYFCASTRQGIYEQYFGPGTRLTVT.

This chain links TRBV4-1 with TRBJ1-1; a weak D match, TRBD1 (6 bases). The CDR3 runs 17 residues. Between the trimmed V and J ends, which lost 1 base and 0 bases, there was a span of 15 bases. Germline loops: CDR1 MGHRA, CDR2 YSYEKL. CDR3 region: CASSQGWGPSMNTEAFF. CDR3 nucleotides: TGCGCCAGCAGCCAAGGGTGGGGGCCGAGCATGAACACTGAAGCTTTCTTT.

The rearrangement uses TRBV27 and TRBJ2-7; D gene ambiguous. V lost 2 bases and J 1 base, leaving 15 bases between the germline ends. Germline CDR1 MNHEY, CDR2 SMNVEV (reference sequence). The CDR3 extends over 16 amino acids. The CDR3 DNA follows: TGTGCCAGCAGTTTAGTGGCCTTAGGCAGATCCTACGAGCAGTACTTC. Its translation is CASSLVALGRSYEQYF.

The chain's CDR3 is CASSLVYGAGVAYEQYF. The CDR3 DNA reads as TGCGCCAGCAGCTTGGTATACGGGGCAGGGGTTGCCTACGAGCAGTACTTC. The chain uses TRBV5-1 and TRBJ2-7; maybe TRBD1 (6 bases). The length of the CDR3 is 17 residues. The V and J ends lost 0 bases and 2 bases respectively, with 18 bases between them. Germline CDR1 and CDR2: SGHRS and YFSETQ.

The chain links TRBV28 to TRBJ2-2, with a weak D call TRBD1 (5 bases). Germline assignment: CDR1 MDHEN and CDR2 SYDVKM. Trimming removed 3 bases at V and 0 bases at J, with 14 bases between. The CDR3 loop spans 17 amino acids. The CDR3 loop reads CASSFDQGVANTGELFF. The CDR3 DNA follows: TGTGCCAGCAGTTTTGACCAGGGTGTTGCGAACACCGGGGAGCTGTTTTTT.

The J gene is TRBJ1-5, the V gene TRBV6-6; tentatively, D is TRBD1 (6 bases). CDR1 is MNHNY and CDR2 is SVGAGI in the germline V gene (reference sequence). Between the trimmed V and J ends, which lost 0 bases and 7 bases, there was a span of 10 bases. CDR3 length: 14 amino acids. The CDR3 reads CASSYSSGGQPQHF. CDR3 in DNA: TGTGCCAGCAGTTACTCGTCCGGGGGCCAGCCCCAGCATTTT.